This TCR beta chain was observed in a study of cytomegalovirus exposure and HLA in healthy donors. About this clone itself: Its antigen is unknown.

The length of the CDR3 is 16 residues. The germline gives CDR1 SGHTA, CDR2 FQGNSA. V gave up 0 bases and J gave up 3 bases, with 12 bases separating them. The study ran its PCR with 60 Vbeta and 13 Jbeta primers. Method: immunoSEQ multiplex PCR; TCRdb's copy keeps in-frame clones and lacks some. The sample yields 57,000 or so clones, more than 70% seen once. Notes on the study in general: A missense DCLRE1C variant was associated with V- and J-gene trimming of TCR beta chains in a later analysis, and an independent cohort replicated the association.

Sequencing was done on a sample of PBMCs. This receptor was taken from a man aged 50-60 years in good health and CMV-seropositive. The rearrangement uses TRBV7-2 and TRBJ1-5, with D hard to call. This CDR3 reads CASSLALAGHNQPQHF. CDR3 DNA sequence: TGTGCCAGCAGCTTAGCGTTGGCAGGTCACAATCAGCCCCAGCATTTT.